This TCR beta chain was found in a study of cytomegalovirus exposure and HLA in healthy donors. The J segment lost 5 bases and the V segment lost 8 bases, leaving 8 bases of the junction unmatched. This CDR3 region has 13 residues. Germline V gene sequence: CDR1 MNHEY, CDR2 SVGAGI. The PCR made use of 60 Vbeta and 13 Jbeta primers. Produced via immunoSEQ multiplex PCR; TCRdb's table is partial and in-frame only. The profile covers 160,000 or so clones, with just under 80% appearing a single time and about 7.7% taken by the ten largest. This TCR came from a middle-aged woman in good health and CMV-seropositive. This chain links TRBV6-5 with TRBJ1-1, with TRBD1 identical over 7 bases. Sequences were obtained from PBMCs. The CDR3 region has the DNA TGTGCCAGCTCAAGACAGGGTGCAACTGAAGCTTTCTTT. Protein product: CASSRQGATEAFF.